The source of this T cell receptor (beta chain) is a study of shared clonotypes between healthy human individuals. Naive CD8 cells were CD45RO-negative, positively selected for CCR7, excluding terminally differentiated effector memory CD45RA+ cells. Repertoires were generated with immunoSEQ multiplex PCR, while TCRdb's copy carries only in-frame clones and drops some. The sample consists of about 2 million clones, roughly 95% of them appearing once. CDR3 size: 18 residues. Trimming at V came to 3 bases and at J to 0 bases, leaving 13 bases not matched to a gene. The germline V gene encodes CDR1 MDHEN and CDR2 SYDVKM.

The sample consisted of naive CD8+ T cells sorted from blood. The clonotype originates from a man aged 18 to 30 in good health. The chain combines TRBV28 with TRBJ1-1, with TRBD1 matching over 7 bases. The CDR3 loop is CASSFPRWGQYMNTEAFF. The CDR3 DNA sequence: TGTGCCAGCAGTTTTCCCCGTTGGGGACAGTACATGAACACTGAAGCTTTCTTT.